This T cell receptor beta chain originates from a study of T cell responses to AZD1222 COVID-19 vaccine. General study findings and limits: Spike-wide coverage was observed for vaccine-associated CD4 TCRs, with dominant responses at 160-218 and 743-854.

The method was immunoSEQ multiplex PCR; TCRdb's version includes in-frame clones alone and lacks a portion of them. The sample lists about 150,000 clones, roughly 90% occurring once. As to this clone: Its matching antigen is unknown.

This CDR3 contains 15 residues. The germline V and J ends were trimmed by 6 bases and 0 bases, with 12 bases remaining between them. The germline CDR1 and CDR2 sequences are SGHRS and YFSETQ. This receptor was taken from an adult who received the AZD1222 COVID-19 vaccine. The chain joins TRBV5-1 to TRBJ2-2; D remains unclear. The sample here was peripheral blood, taken 28 days after the second AZD1222 dose. DNA of the CDR3: TGCGCCAGCACCTTCACGATCGCGAACACCGGGGAGCTGTTTTTT. Its protein product is CASTFTIANTGELFF.